These 11 T cell receptor beta chains came from one sample sequenced in a study of blood T cell repertoires in COVID-19. Here immunoSEQ multiplex PCR was the method, and the copy in TCRdb shows in-frame clones only, minus some. The table has approximately 120,000 clones, more than 80% seen once. Specimen: peripheral blood. The receptor set was obtained from a woman of 80 years or more with COVID-19, enrolled during active disease.

The chain carries TRBV19 and TRBJ2-6, with a tentative D call TRBD2 (6 bases). This CDR3 region has 19 residues. The ends were cut back, 0 bases at V and 3 bases at J, with 18 bases in the middle. Per the germline V gene, CDR1 is LNHDA and CDR2 is SQIVND (reference sequence). CDR3 coding DNA: TGTGCCAGTAGTATAGATAGGAGGGGCCTTACAGGTGGGGCCAACGTCCTGACTTTC. Translation: CASSIDRRGLTGGANVLTF.

The CDR3: CASSSRGSVAGTDTQYF. The DNA of the CDR3 is TGTGCCAGCAGCTCTCGTGGCTCTGTCGCTGGCACAGATACGCAGTATTTT. This sequence joins TRBV7-9 and TRBJ2-3; no definite D call. The CDR3 extends over 17 amino acids. Trimming cost V 4 bases and J 1 base, with 18 bases left between them. CDR1 SEHNR and CDR2 FQNEAQ come from the germline V gene (reference sequence).

The V and J genes are TRBV19 and TRBJ1-2, with D unclear. There are 16 residues in the CDR3. V was clipped by 5 bases and J by 4 bases, with 20 bases between them. In germline, CDR1 is LNHDA, CDR2 SQIVND (reference sequence). The CDR3 coding sequence is TGTGCCAGTAGTGATCTCGGACTAAGGTCGGCCTATGGCTACACCTTC. Its protein product is CASSDLGLRSAYGYTF.

This rearrangement joins TRBV5-1 to TRBJ2-3; 10 bases are shared with TRBD1. The CDR3 spans 16 residues. Germline loops: CDR1 SGHRS, CDR2 YFSETQ. Trimming removed 0 bases from V and 4 bases from J; junction bases left unmatched: 5. This CDR3 reads CASSLVGTGAADTQYF. The DNA of the CDR3 is TGCGCCAGCAGCTTGGTAGGGACAGGGGCGGCAGATACGCAGTATTTT.

Only one count was recorded for this clone. This sequence joins TRBV20-1 and TRBJ2-1, with D perhaps matching TRBD2 (5 bases). The germline V and J ends were trimmed by 2 bases and 9 bases, with 8 bases remaining between them. The CDR3 runs 11 residues. Germline V gene data show CDR1 as DFQATT and CDR2 as SNEGSKA (reference sequence). The CDR3 DNA is TGCAGTGCTAGAACGGCGGGTGAGCAGTTCTTC. Amino acids: CSARTAGEQFF.

The genes are TRBV5-5 and TRBJ2-1; D unresolved. CDR1 and CDR2 (germline): SGHKS, YYEKEE (reference sequence). V gave up 4 bases and J gave up 0 bases, with 11 bases separating them. The CDR3 is 15 residues long. As DNA, the CDR3 is TGTGCCAGCAGCACAGCTGCGAGCTCCTACAATGAGCAGTTCTTC. Protein sequence: CASSTAASSYNEQFF.

The genes are TRBV4-3 and TRBJ1-3; D gene unclear. Per the germline V gene, CDR1 is LGHNA and CDR2 is YSLEER. V lost 2 bases and J 4 bases, leaving 6 bases between the germline ends. This CDR3 comprises 13 residues. CDR3 DNA: TGCGCCAGCAGCCAATTGGCCGGAAACACCATATATTTT. Translating gives CASSQLAGNTIYF.

V gene TRBV5-1 combines with J gene TRBJ2-7; tentatively, D is TRBD1 (6 bases). V shed 0 bases and J shed 0 bases, with 10 bases lying between them. The germline V gene encodes CDR1 SGHRS and CDR2 YFSETQ. The CDR3 consists of 15 residues. Here the CDR3 reads CASSLGTGNSYEQYF. The CDR3 nucleotides read TGCGCCAGCAGCTTGGGAACAGGGAACTCCTACGAGCAGTACTTC.

This clone came up a few times. The V and J genes are TRBV27 and TRBJ1-2, with D tentatively TRBD1 (6 bases). V lost 8 bases to trimming and J lost 2 bases, with 9 bases between them. The CDR3 sequence is 12 residues long. Germline CDR1 reads MNHEY; CDR2 reads SMNVEV (reference sequence). Here the CDR3 DNA reads TGTGCCAGCGGTACAGGGAACTATGGCTACACCTTC. Translating it yields CASGTGNYGYTF.

The chain combines TRBV29-1 with TRBJ1-2; 9 bases agree with TRBD1. The germline gives CDR1 SQVTM, CDR2 ANQGSEA. This CDR3 is built from 16 residues. V gave up 2 bases and J gave up 3 bases; unmatched junction bases: 10. The DNA of the CDR3 is TGCAGCGTTGAAAATTTAAAGGGACAGGGAGACTATGGCTACACCTTC. Translated, it gives CSVENLKGQGDYGYTF.

The V gene is TRBV6-2 or TRBV6-3, the J gene TRBJ2-7; a possible D gene is TRBD1 (5 bases). CDR1 and CDR2 from the germline V gene are MNHEY and SVGEGT. There are 12 residues in the CDR3. V lost 6 bases, J lost 4 bases, and 10 bases lay in between. For the CDR3, the DNA is TGTGCCAGCAGCAGACAGAGGTACGAGCAGTACTTC. Protein: CASSRQRYEQYF.